This T cell receptor (beta chain) was obtained from a study of blood T cell repertoires in COVID-19. V was cut by 3 bases and J by 3 bases, with 8 bases left in between. Germline-derived CDR1 and CDR2 are LNHDA and SQIVND (reference sequence). The CDR3 runs to 13 residues. In the original processing: Estimates of nucleated cell counts were drawn from the amplification of reference gene primers. Only in-frame clones appear in the TCRdb table, and some are missing; sequencing was by immunoSEQ multiplex PCR. V and J calls and clone size are copied from that table; D and trimming were computed from the DNA. The repertoire has about 69,000 clones, 84% of them found once; the top ten carry 10% to 15%.

The sample taken for sequencing was peripheral blood. This chain connects TRBV19 to TRBJ1-1; no reliable D call. This TCR was sampled from a man in his fifties with COVID-19, enrolled during active disease. CDR3: CASSIQQYTEAFF. The CDR3 DNA reads TGTGCCAGTAGTATCCAACAGTACACTGAAGCTTTCTTT.